This TCR beta chain originates from a study of shared clonotypes between healthy human individuals. Worth noting for this clone: The same CDR3 arises from other DNA sequences in this sample as well.

Germline CDR1 and CDR2: GTSNPN and SVGIG (reference sequence). With 3 bases removed from V and 5 bases from J, the gap between germline ends came to 10 bases. CDR3 length: 13 residues. TCRdb keeps only in-frame clones here, not all; method: immunoSEQ multiplex PCR. The table records approximately 2.5 million clones, 80% to 95% of them present only once. The sequencing sample was made of naive CD4+ T cells from PBMCs. Regarding subset: CD45RA+ positively selected. This clonotype originated in a man between 18 and 35 years old in good health. Some clones in this sample may be carry-over from other donors' samples. The chain carries TRBV30 and TRBJ1-4; D is perhaps TRBD1 (5 bases). DNA of the CDR3: TGTGCCTGGAGCCAGGGTATAAATGAAAAACTGTTTTTT. Protein sequence: CAWSQGINEKLFF.